This T cell receptor beta chain was obtained from a study of T-cell memory formation after mild COVID-19. This CDR3 spans 14 amino acids. Per germline, CDR1 SGHTS and CDR2 YDEGEE. Trimming removed 0 bases at V and 6 bases at J, with 11 bases between. This clonotype was counted only a few times. TCRdb processed the 5' RACE reads anew with MiXCR; each CDR3 protein has one entry. In the table there are 280,000 or so distinct CDR3 sequences, 7.5% to 9.5% of which are singletons. This TCR came from a man aged 18 to 29 who had mild COVID-19 (a few samples of this study predate the infection). Cell type and time point are not known. The V and J genes are TRBV5-8 and TRBJ2-3; D is unclear. Sequenced: PBMCs or a T cell subset sorted from them (not recorded which). CDR3 region: CASSLGVVADTQYF. The DNA of the CDR3 is TGTGCCAGCAGCTTGGGGGTGGTGGCCGATACGCAGTATTTT.